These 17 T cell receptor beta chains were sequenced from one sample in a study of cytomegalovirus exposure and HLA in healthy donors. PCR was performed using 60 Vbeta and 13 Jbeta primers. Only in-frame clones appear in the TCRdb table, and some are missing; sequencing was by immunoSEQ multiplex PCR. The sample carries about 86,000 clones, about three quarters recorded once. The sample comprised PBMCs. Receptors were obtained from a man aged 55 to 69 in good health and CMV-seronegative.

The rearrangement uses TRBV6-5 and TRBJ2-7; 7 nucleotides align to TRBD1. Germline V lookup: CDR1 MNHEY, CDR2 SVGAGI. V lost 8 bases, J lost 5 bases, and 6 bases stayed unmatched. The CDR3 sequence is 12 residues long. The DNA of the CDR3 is TGTGCCAGCGGTAGGGGGCAGGACGAGCAGTACTTC. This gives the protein CASGRGQDEQYF.

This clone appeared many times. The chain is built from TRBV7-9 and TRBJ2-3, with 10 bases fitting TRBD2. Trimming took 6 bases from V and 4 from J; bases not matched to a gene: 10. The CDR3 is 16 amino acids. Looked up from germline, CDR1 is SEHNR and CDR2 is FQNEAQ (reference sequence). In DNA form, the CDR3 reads TGTGCCAGCAGTCGAAGCGGGAGGGCCAGCCCAGATACGCAGTATTTT. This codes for CASSRSGRASPDTQYF.

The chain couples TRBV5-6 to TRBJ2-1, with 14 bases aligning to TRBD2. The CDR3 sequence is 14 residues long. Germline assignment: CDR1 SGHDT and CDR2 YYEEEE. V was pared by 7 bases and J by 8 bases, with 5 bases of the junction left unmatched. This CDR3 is CASGTSGSSHEQFF. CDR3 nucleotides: TGTGCCAGCGGGACTAGCGGGAGTTCTCATGAGCAGTTCTTC.

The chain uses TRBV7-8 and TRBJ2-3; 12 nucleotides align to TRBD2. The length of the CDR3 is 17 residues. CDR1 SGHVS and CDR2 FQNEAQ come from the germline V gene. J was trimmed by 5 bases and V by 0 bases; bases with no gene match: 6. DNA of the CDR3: TGTGCCAGCAGCTTAGCGCCGACTAGCGGGGGCCGAGATACGCAGTATTTT. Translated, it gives CASSLAPTSGGRDTQYF.

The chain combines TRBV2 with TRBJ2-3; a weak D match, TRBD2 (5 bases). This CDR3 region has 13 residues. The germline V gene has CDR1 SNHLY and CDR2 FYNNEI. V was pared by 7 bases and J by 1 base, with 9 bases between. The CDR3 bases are TGTGCCAGCAAGGGAGTCCGCACAGATACGCAGTATTTT. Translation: CASKGVRTDTQYF.

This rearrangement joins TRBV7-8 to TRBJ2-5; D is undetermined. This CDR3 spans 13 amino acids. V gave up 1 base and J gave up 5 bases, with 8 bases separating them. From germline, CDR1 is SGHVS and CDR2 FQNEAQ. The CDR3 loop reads CASSLEARETQYF. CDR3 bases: TGTGCCAGCAGCTTAGAGGCGAGGGAGACCCAGTACTTC.

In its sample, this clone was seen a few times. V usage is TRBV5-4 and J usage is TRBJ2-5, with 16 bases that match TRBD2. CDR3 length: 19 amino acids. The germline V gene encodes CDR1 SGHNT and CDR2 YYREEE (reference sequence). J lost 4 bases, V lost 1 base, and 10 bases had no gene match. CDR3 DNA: TGTGCCAGCAGCTTGACCGGGACTAGCGGGGGGGCGGGGAGAGAGACCCAGTACTTC. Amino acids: CASSLTGTSGGAGRETQYF. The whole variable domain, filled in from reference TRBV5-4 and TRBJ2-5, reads ETGVTQSPTHLIKTRGQQVTLRCSSQSGHNTVSWYQQALGQGPQFIFQYYREEENGRGNFPPRFSGLQFPNYSSELNVNALELDDSALYLCASSLTGTSGGAGRETQYFGPGTRLLVL.

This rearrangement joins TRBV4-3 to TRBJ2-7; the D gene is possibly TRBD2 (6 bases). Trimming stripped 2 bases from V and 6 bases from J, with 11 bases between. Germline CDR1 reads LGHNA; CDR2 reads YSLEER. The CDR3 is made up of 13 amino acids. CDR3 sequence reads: CASSQLEGREQYF. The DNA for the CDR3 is TGCGCCAGCAGCCAATTGGAGGGGCGCGAGCAGTACTTC.

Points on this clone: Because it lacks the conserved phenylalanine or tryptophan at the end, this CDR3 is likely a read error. CDR3 sequence (DNA): TGTGCCAGCAGCTATTGGGCGGGGGGCACAGATACGCAGTATCTT. This translates into CASSYWAGGTDTQYL. The rearrangement uses TRBV11-2 and TRBJ2-3; 7 bases agree with TRBD2. The CDR3 has 15 amino acids. Trimming cost V 4 bases and J 1 base; bases outside gene matches: 5. From germline, CDR1 is SGHAT and CDR2 FQNNGV.

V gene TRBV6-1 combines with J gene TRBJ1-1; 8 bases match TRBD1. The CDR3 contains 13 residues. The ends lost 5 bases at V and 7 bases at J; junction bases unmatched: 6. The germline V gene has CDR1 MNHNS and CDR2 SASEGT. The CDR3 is CASSPGQGREAFF. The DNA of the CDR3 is TGTGCCAGCAGTCCTGGACAGGGCCGTGAAGCTTTCTTT.

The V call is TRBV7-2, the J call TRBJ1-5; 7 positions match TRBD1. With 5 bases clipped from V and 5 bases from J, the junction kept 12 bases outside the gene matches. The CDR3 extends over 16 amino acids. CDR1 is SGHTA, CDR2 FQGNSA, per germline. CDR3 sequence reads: CASSLQPGTAYQPQHF. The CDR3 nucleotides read TGTGCCAGCAGCCTGCAACCGGGGACAGCTTATCAGCCCCAGCATTTT.

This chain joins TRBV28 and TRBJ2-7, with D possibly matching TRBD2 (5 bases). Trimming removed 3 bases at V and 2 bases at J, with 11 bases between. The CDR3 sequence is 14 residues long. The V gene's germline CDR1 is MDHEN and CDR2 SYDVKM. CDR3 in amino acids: CASSFRLAPYEQYF. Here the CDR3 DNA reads TGTGCCAGCAGTTTCCGGCTAGCCCCCTACGAGCAGTACTTC. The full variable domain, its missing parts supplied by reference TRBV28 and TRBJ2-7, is DVKVTQSSRYLVKRTGEKVFLECVQDMDHENMFWYRQDPGLGLRLIYFSYDVKMKEKGDIPEGYSVSREKKERFSLILESASTNQTSMYLCASSFRLAPYEQYFGPGTRLTVT.

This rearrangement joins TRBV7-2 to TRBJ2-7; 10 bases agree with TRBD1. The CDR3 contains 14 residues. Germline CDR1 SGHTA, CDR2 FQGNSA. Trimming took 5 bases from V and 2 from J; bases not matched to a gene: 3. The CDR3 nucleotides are TGTGCCAGCAGCGCCGGACAGGGGGCCTACGAGCAGTACTTC. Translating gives CASSAGQGAYEQYF. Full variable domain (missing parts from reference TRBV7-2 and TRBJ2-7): GAGVSQSPSNKVTEKGKDVELRCDPISGHTALYWYRQSLGQGLEFLIYFQGNSAPDKSGLPSDRFSAERTGGSVSTLTIQRTQQEDSAVYLCASSAGQGAYEQYFGPGTRLTVT.

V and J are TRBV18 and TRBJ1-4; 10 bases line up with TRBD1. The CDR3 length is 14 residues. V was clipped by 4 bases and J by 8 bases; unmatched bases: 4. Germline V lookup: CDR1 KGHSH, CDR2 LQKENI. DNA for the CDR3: TGTGCCAGCTCACTGGGGACAGGGGACGAAAAACTGTTTTTT. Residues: CASSLGTGDEKLFF.

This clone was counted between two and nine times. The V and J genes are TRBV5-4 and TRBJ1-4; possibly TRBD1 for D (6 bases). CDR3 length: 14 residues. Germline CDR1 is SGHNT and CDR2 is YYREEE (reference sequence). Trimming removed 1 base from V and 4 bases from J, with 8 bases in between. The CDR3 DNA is TGTGCCAGCAGCTTGCAGGGGCTTAATGAAAAACTGTTTTTT. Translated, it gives CASSLQGLNEKLFF.

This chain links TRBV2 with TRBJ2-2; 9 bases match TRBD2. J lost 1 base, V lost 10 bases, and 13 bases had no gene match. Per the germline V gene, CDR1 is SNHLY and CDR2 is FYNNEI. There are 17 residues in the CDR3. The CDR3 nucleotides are TGTGCCATAATAAAGACTAGCGGACTTAAGAACACCGGGGAGCTGTTTTTT. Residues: CAIIKTSGLKNTGELFF.

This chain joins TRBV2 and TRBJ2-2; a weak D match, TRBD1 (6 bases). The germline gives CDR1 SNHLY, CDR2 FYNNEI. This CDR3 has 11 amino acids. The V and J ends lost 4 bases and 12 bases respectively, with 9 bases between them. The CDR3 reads CASSGQAQLFF. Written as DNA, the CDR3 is TGTGCCAGCAGTGGACAGGCTCAGCTGTTTTTT.